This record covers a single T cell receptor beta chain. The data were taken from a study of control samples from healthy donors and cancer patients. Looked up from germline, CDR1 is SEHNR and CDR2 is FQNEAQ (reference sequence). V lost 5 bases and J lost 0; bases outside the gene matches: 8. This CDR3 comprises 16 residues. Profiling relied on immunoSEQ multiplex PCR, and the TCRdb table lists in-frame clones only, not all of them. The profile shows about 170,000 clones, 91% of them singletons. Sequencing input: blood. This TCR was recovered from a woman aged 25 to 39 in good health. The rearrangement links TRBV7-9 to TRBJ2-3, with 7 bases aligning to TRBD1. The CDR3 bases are TGTGCCAGCAGCCAAAGGACAGGACTTAGCACAGATACGCAGTATTTT. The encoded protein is CASSQRTGLSTDTQYF.